This TCR beta chain was captured in a study of molecular identifiers for immune sequencing clone quantification. Study-wide findings and caveats: A single cell's spiked Jurkat TCR RNA was reportedly detectable among about a million naive cells. Clonotypes surpassing 20 RNA copies contained over 98% of effector molecules, versus under 1% in naive cells.

CDR1 is LGHDT and CDR2 is YNNKEL in the germline V gene (reference sequence). V was clipped by 5 bases and J by 1 base, with 18 bases between them. This CDR3 region has 16 residues. Regarding this clonotype: The antigen is unknown.

The authors built bulk TCR libraries by previously described methods with listed TCR primers. TCRdb redid the calling of the PCR reads with MiXCR, one entry per CDR3 protein. The data contain nearly 650,000 distinct CDR3 sequences, 25% of them singletons. Naive CD8 T cells underwent sorting with the CD8+CD4-CCR7+CD45RA+ definition. The clonotype was recovered from a human donor in good health. Some libraries in this study had Jurkat cell RNA spiked in. Sequenced sample: naive CD8+ T cells from blood, with Jurkat cell RNA spiked in. The subset denotes: FACS-sorted CD8+CD4-CCR7+CD45RA+ naive T cells. The rearrangement joins TRBV3-1 to TRBJ2-7, with D perhaps given as TRBD1 or TRBD2 (5 bases each). The CDR3 bases are TGTGCCAGCAGCGGGGGACCGCGGGTCCTTTCCTACGAGCAGTACTTC. Translating it yields CASSGGPRVLSYEQYF.